One T cell receptor (beta chain) is described in this entry. Its specific antigen is unknown. It has no much larger one-base neighbor in the sample; base qualities were not kept. The donors were healthy, HIV-negative adults with no recently reported acute infections or vaccinations. All donors were Caucasian adults living in Nashville, Tennessee, USA. CD4+ T cells were enriched by magnetic negative selection, after which naive cells were positively selected on CD45RA and the negative fraction was taken as the memory subset. After blood collection by leukapheresis, PBMCs were isolated using Ficoll-Histopaque density gradient centrifugation and then cryopreserved in the vapor phase of liquid nitrogen. Analytical flow cytometry was used to check the purity and quantity of every magnetically sorted T cell population. Genomic DNA was isolated from each sorted fraction and quantified by UV absorbance on a Nanodrop 2000c.

This entry is derived from a study of shared clonotypes between healthy human individuals (dated by TCRdb to the early 2020s). About the full investigation: A few men and two women, aged 18 to 49 years, made up the cohort. Per donor, three plates each were used for CD4 naive and CD4 memory, two for CD8 naive, and one for CD8 memory. To estimate repertoire size and how much clonotype sharing occurs between individuals, the study deeply sequenced the blood TCR repertoires of several healthy adults. Different laboratories and diverse techniques were used to prepare libraries and sequence TCR repertoires, to increase sequencing depth and limit assay-specific biases. Leukapheresis yielded between about 0.94 and 9.5 billion PBMCs per donor. The study at large found these results: Across a handful of donors, around 5% of naive CD4, approximately 4% of naive CD8, roughly 2.2% of memory CD4, and approximately 0.42% of memory CD8 clonotypes were shared. Larger estimated clonotype richness was generally found for naive subsets than for memory subsets. Only blood was sampled, and tissue TCR repertoires likely differ from those in blood. Rarefaction of sorted-subset datasets indicated incomplete sequencing despite the large sequencing depth. Higher generation probabilities were observed for clonotypes shared by all four sorted-subset donors than for non-shared clonotypes. Based on pairwise subsampling, the degree of clonotype sharing among donors was expected to be affected by sequencing depth. Because the study included only a small number of donors, the genetic and exposure-history diversity represented was limited.

Using the deep immunoSEQ assay, multiplex PCR amplified TCR CDR3 regions from genomic DNA. Extracted genomic DNA from each cell subset was distributed evenly across all wells of several immunoSEQ 96-well plates, and each plate was treated as a replicate. For sorted subsets, around 200 ng genomic DNA, equal to approximately 30,000 T cell genomes, was loaded into each replicate PCR. The purified libraries were quantified using a Qubit 3.0 fluorometer, sized with a Bioanalyzer 2100, and then quantified again using the KAPA Library Quantification kit. Every immunoSEQ 96-well plate was sequenced on a separate single-read 150-cycle Illumina NextSeq 550 flow cell. On the authors' methods: The immunoSEQ output contained only junctional sequences without quality scores, so filtering could not match that applied to full-length reads. To assign V/J genes and CDR3, sequences were annotated against IMGT germline references using PyIR, a Python wrapper for IgBLAST v1.9. Reads were removed for weak V/J assignments (E-value above 1e-6), missing CDR3, stop codons, out-of-frame junctions, or ambiguous translated residues. V3J clonotypes were defined as sequences sharing an identical inferred V gene, J gene, and CDR3 amino acid sequence. The percentage overlap between two repertoires was calculated by dividing the number of shared unique clonotypes by the size of the smaller repertoire. RTK rarefaction, the Chao1 estimator, and Recon v2.1 estimates of unobserved clonotypes were used to assess repertoire richness. For all TCRbeta clonotypes obtained by the gDNA method from a handful of donors, generation probabilities were computed with OLGA. TCRdb limited this immuneACCESS table to in-frame rearrangements with V and J called. A share of clones is missing; checked studies link under half to unresolved V genes, and the rest is unexplained. For V, J and clone size, that table is used; D and trimming come from the DNA. This sample has 550,000 to 700,000 clones in its table, and 73% of those were observed once. In total, the top ten clones hold around 1.7% of the sample.

Reading from cysteine to phenylalanine, the CDR3 counts 16 amino acids. The read is trimmed to its CDR3 DNA, 48 bases read in frame from base 1. The germline V gene yields SGHDT for CDR1 and YYEEEE for CDR2. The germline V and J ends show losses of 4 bases and 4 bases respectively, and no gene match explains 4 bases of the junction. The sequence derives from a woman in her twenties or thirties in good health. The chain uses TRBV5-6 and TRBJ2-3; TRBD2 lines up with 15 middle nucleotides. Specimen: memory CD4+ T cells sorted from blood. The sample's cell subset or site label, in plain terms: CD45RA-negative fraction. The CDR3 region: CASSLGTSGRSDTQYF. The DNA sequence follows: TGTGCCAGCAGCCTCGGGACTAGCGGGAGGTCAGATACGCAGTATTTT. Where the CDR3 stops, the reference TRBV5-6 and TRBJ2-3 genes take over; the full variable domain is DAGVTQSPTHLIKTRGQQVTLRCSPKSGHDTVSWYQQALGQGPQFIFQYYEEEERQRGNFPDRFSGHQFPNYSSELNVNALLLGDSALYLCASSLGTSGRSDTQYFGPGTRLTVL.